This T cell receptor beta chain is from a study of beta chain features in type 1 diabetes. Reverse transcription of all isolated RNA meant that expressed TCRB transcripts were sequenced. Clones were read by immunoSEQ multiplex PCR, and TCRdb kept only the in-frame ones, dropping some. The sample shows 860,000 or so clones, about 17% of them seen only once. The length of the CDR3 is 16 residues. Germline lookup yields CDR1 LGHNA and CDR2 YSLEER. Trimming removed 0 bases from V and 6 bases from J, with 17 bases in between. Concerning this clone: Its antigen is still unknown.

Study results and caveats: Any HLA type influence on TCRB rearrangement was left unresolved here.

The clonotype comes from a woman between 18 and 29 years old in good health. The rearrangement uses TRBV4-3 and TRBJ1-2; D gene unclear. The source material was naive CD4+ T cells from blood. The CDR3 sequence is CASSQEGSGRENGYTF. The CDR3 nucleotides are TGCGCCAGCAGCCAAGAAGGGTCAGGCCGGGAAAATGGCTACACCTTC.